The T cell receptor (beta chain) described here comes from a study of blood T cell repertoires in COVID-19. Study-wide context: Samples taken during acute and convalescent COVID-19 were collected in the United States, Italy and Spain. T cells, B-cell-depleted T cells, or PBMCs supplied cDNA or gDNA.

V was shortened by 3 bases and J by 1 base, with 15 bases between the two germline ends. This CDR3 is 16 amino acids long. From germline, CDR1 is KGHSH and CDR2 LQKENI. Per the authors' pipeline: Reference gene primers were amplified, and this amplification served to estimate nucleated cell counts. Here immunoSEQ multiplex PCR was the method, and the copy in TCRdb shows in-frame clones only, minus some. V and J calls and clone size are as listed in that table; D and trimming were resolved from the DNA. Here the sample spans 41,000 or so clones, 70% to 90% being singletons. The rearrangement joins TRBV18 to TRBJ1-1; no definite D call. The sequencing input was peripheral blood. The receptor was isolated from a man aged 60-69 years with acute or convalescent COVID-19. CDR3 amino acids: CASSPPVSGGNTEAFF. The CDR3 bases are TGTGCCAGCTCACCCCCTGTATCCGGAGGGAACACTGAAGCTTTCTTT.